The 3 T cell receptor beta chains listed next were all sequenced from one sample in a study of T-cell reconstitution after alpha-beta-depleted transplantation in children. TCRbeta library construction was performed incorporating unique molecular identifiers. Each CDR3 protein is one row after TCRdb ran MiXCR on the PCR reads. The table has about 77,000 distinct CDR3 sequences, around 18% seen once. This specimen consisted of PBMCs, mostly from graft donor cells, obtained 360 days after TCRalphabeta/CD19-depleted stem cell transplant. The receptors come from a male patient between 2 and 9 years old who had a stem cell transplant for acute lymphoblastic leukemia, so the T cells may come from the graft donor.

The table lists this clonotype with a few counts. The chain uses TRBV6-5 and TRBJ2-3; a weak D match, TRBD2 (7 bases). The length of the CDR3 is 14 residues. V dropped 5 bases and J dropped 4 bases, with 13 bases sitting between them. Per the germline V gene, CDR1 is MNHEY and CDR2 is SVGAGI. The CDR3 reads CASSLPGGPDTQYF. For the CDR3, the DNA is TGTGCCAGCAGTCTACCGGGGGGCCCAGATACGCAGTATTTT.

This clonotype has at least ten counts. V and J are TRBV10-3 and TRBJ1-2, with D possibly TRBD1 on 5 matching bases. The CDR3 length is 13 residues. The germline V gene has CDR1 ENHRY and CDR2 SYGVKD. V was trimmed by 3 bases and J by 4 bases, leaving 9 bases between them. CDR3 sequence reads: CAISDWGGYGYTF. The CDR3 DNA is TGTGCCATCAGTGATTGGGGGGGCTATGGCTACACCTTC.

The chain joins TRBV3-1 to TRBJ2-7, with D tentatively TRBD1 (6 bases). The germline V gene encodes CDR1 LGHDT and CDR2 YNNKEL (reference sequence). V lost 5 bases to trimming and J lost 0 bases, with 17 bases between them. The CDR3 consists of 16 residues. CDR3 region: CASSSVGRGSSYEQYF. Written as DNA, the CDR3 is TGTGCCAGCAGCAGTGTAGGCAGGGGAAGCTCCTACGAGCAGTACTTC.